The clone carrying this T cell receptor (beta chain) was counted a single time. This specimen belongs to a study of blood T cell repertoires in COVID-19. Study at large: The origin of the acute and convalescent COVID-19 samples was the United States, Italy and Spain. T cells, B-cell-depleted T cells, or PBMCs supplied cDNA or gDNA.

This CDR3 spans 18 amino acids. Study processing details: Nucleated cell number was recorded as an estimate derived from reference gene primer amplification. The repertoire was sequenced with immunoSEQ multiplex PCR; TCRdb's copy has only in-frame clones and lacks some. D and trimming were read from the DNA, whereas the V and J calls and clone size are those reported in that table. Among about 260,000 clones, 75% to 90% were seen once, and the ten largest hold about 1.6%. The chain couples TRBV12-2 to TRBJ2-1; the table's D call, TRBD2, has no DNA check behind it. TRBV12-2 is deemed a pseudogene. The TCR comes from a woman in her forties who had recovered from COVID-19. The sequenced sample was peripheral blood. In DNA, the CDR3 is TGTGCAAGTCGCTTAGCGAGTGGTTACGGGGGACGTAAAAATGAGCAGTTCTTC. It specifies CASRLASGYGGRKNEQFF.